This T cell receptor (beta chain) was obtained from a study of cytomegalovirus exposure and HLA in healthy donors. Study-wide points: Confirmation was obtained in vitro that three CMV-associated chains are specific for CMV antigens. TCR beta sequences numbering fewer than 20,000 were associated with HLA alleles at 0.05 false discovery rate in a later analysis.

The CDR3 loop spans 16 amino acids. Germline CDR1 MGHRA, CDR2 YSYEKL. With 3 bases clipped from V and 7 bases from J, the junction kept 8 bases outside the gene matches. For this clone: No antigen is known for it.

Both 60 Vbeta primers and 13 Jbeta primers went into the PCR. Method: immunoSEQ multiplex PCR; TCRdb's copy keeps in-frame clones and lacks some. Its table lists around 42,000 clones. This receptor was taken from a man in his thirties or forties in good health and CMV-seronegative. The rearrangement uses TRBV4-1 and TRBJ1-3, with TRBD1 identical over 11 bases. Sequenced material: PBMCs. CDR3 protein: CASSQLPGTGGNTIYF. The CDR3 nucleotides are TGCGCCAGCAGCCAGTTGCCCGGGACAGGGGGGAACACCATATATTTT.